This TCR beta chain was found in a study of cytomegalovirus exposure and HLA in healthy donors. General study findings and limits: Association of 16,951 TCR beta sequences with HLA alleles was found at 0.05 false discovery rate in a later analysis.

PCR amplification relied on 60 Vbeta primers (plus 13 Jbeta primers). Only in-frame clones appear in the TCRdb table, and some are missing; sequencing was by immunoSEQ multiplex PCR. The data hold 150,000 to 200,000 clones, with roughly 87% observed a single time. About this clone: No antigen is known for it.

The receptor was isolated from a man aged 45-65 years in good health and CMV-seropositive. Sequencing used PBMCs.

The DNA of the CDR3 is TGTGCCAGCAGGAGACAGGATAGCAATCAGCCCCAGCATTTT. This codes for CASRRQDSNQPQHF. The V gene is TRBV6-4, the J gene TRBJ1-5; D possibly corresponds to TRBD1 (6 bases). Deletions cut 6 bases from V and 0 bases from J, with 9 bases between. Germline lookup yields CDR1 MRHNA and CDR2 SNTAGT. The CDR3 consists of 14 residues.